Below are 29 T cell receptor beta chains sequenced from a single sample in a study of cytomegalovirus exposure and HLA in healthy donors. The PCR employed 60 Vbeta primers together with 13 Jbeta primers. Clones were sequenced by immunoSEQ multiplex PCR, and TCRdb holds only the in-frame ones, with some missing. The table records 150,000 or so clones, around four fifths of them present only once. Sequenced sample: PBMCs. These receptor sequences come from a man aged 18 to 30 in good health and CMV-seropositive.

The chain links TRBV27 to TRBJ2-1; 9 nucleotides align to TRBD2. The CDR3 spans 15 residues. Trimming cost V 2 bases and J 6 bases; bases outside gene matches: 5. In germline, CDR1 is MNHEY, CDR2 SMNVEV (reference sequence). CDR3 DNA sequence: TGTGCCAGCAGTTTAGGTAGCGGGAGCTTCAATGAGCAGTTCTTC. Translating it yields CASSLGSGSFNEQFF.

The genes are TRBV7-2 and TRBJ2-7; perhaps TRBD2 as D (7 bases). The CDR3 contains 17 residues. The germline V gene has CDR1 SGHTA and CDR2 FQGNSA. Trimming took off 3 bases at V and 4 bases at J, with 22 bases between the two ends. CDR3 in DNA: TGTGCCAGCAGCTTCCTAGTGGGGGGGCCCGGGGCGTACGAGCAGTACTTC. Translated, it gives CASSFLVGGPGAYEQYF. Complete variable domain (other parts from reference TRBV7-2 and TRBJ2-7): GAGVSQSPSNKVTEKGKDVELRCDPISGHTALYWYRQSLGQGLEFLIYFQGNSAPDKSGLPSDRFSAERTGGSVSTLTIQRTQQEDSAVYLCASSFLVGGPGAYEQYFGPGTRLTVT.

The rearrangement uses TRBV2 and TRBJ1-2; the D gene is possibly TRBD1 (6 bases). This CDR3 has 17 residues. Trimming took off 4 bases at V and 4 bases at J, with 22 bases between the two ends. Germline CDR1 reads SNHLY; CDR2 reads FYNNEI. The CDR3, as DNA: TGTGCCAGCAGTGGACTAATTACGGTAGGGGGAAGCTATGGCTACACCTTC. Amino acids: CASSGLITVGGSYGYTF.

The chain's CDR3 is CASSILGASYNEQFF. The CDR3 DNA reads TGTGCCAGTAGTATACTAGGGGCCTCCTACAATGAGCAGTTCTTC. This chain joins TRBV19 and TRBJ2-1; a possible D gene is TRBD1 (5 bases). Germline-derived CDR1 and CDR2 are LNHDA and SQIVND (reference sequence). The CDR3 is 15 amino acids. Deletions cut 2 bases from V and 0 bases from J, with 8 bases between.

With regard to this clone: Compared with germline, one end of the junction differs, possibly owing to a read error. The chain couples TRBV28 to TRBJ2-1; D not resolved. The germline V gene has CDR1 MDHEN and CDR2 SYDVKM. The CDR3 consists of 14 residues. Written as DNA, the CDR3 is TGTGCCAGTAGTTTAATGGCATCCTACAATGAGCAGTTCTTC. It is translated as CASSLMASYNEQFF.

The rearrangement joins TRBV4-1 to TRBJ1-5; D call uncertain. The V end lost 0 bases, the J end lost 0 bases, and 6 bases lay between the germline ends. Germline CDR1 MGHRA, CDR2 YSYEKL. The CDR3 loop spans 15 amino acids. The DNA for the CDR3 is TGCGCCAGCAGCCAAGAGCCCTATAGCAATCAGCCCCAGCATTTT. It is translated as CASSQEPYSNQPQHF.

This clone was detected once. The chain uses TRBV21-1 and TRBJ2-7; the table's D call of TRBD2 was not tested on the DNA. TRBV21-1 is designated a pseudogene. The CDR3 extends over 13 amino acids. CDR3 protein: CASSKEGRNGEYF. The CDR3 nucleotides read TGTGCCAGCAGCAAAGAAGGGAGGAACGGGGAGTACTTC.

This chain connects TRBV9 to TRBJ1-2; TRBD1 matches 8 bases. The CDR3 has 16 amino acids. Losses at the gene ends were 2 bases for V and 5 bases for J; bases not matched to a gene: 11. Germline CDR1 is SGDLS and CDR2 is YYNGEE. The CDR3 spells CASSVEAQGARYGYTF. As DNA, the CDR3 is TGTGCCAGCAGCGTTGAGGCCCAGGGGGCGCGGTATGGCTACACCTTC.

The chain uses TRBV2 and TRBJ2-2, with 7 bases that match TRBD2. With 8 bases clipped from V and 4 bases from J, the junction kept 7 bases outside the gene matches. CDR1 is SNHLY and CDR2 is FYNNEI in the germline V gene. The CDR3 covers 14 residues. As DNA, the CDR3 is TGTGCCAGCCGCGGACTAGGCAGCACCGGGGAGCTGTTTTTT. Encoded protein: CASRGLGSTGELFF.

V usage is TRBV29-1 and J usage is TRBJ1-2; 10 bases match TRBD1. Germline V lookup: CDR1 SQVTM, CDR2 ANQGSEA. The junction had 9 bases not matched to a gene; V was cut back by 7 bases and J by 1 base. The CDR3 loop spans 15 amino acids. The CDR3 reads CSGLNWDRGNYGYTF. CDR3 nucleotides: TGCAGCGGACTAAATTGGGACAGGGGTAACTATGGCTACACCTTC.

The V and J genes are TRBV4-1 and TRBJ2-7; TRBD2 might be the D (7 bases). The germline V gene has CDR1 MGHRA and CDR2 YSYEKL. V shed 4 bases and J shed 2 bases, with 15 bases lying between them. The CDR3 consists of 15 residues. The CDR3 region is CASSLGGRGTYEQYF. CDR3 nucleotide sequence: TGCGCCAGCAGCCTAGGGGGGCGGGGGACCTACGAGCAGTACTTC.

The genes are TRBV6-5 and TRBJ2-5; TRBD1 matches 11 bases. The V gene's germline CDR1 is MNHEY and CDR2 SVGAGI. J lost 11 bases, V lost 2 bases, and 13 bases had no gene match. This CDR3 comprises 16 residues. As DNA, the CDR3 is TGTGCCAGCAGTTACGGGACTGGACAGGGGGCGGGTGAGCAGTACTTC. Translated: CASSYGTGQGAGEQYF.

On this clone itself: The conserved phenylalanine or tryptophan is not found at the CDR3 terminus, so this likely reflects a read error. This rearrangement joins TRBV11-1 to TRBJ2-7, with 10 bases aligning to TRBD1. CDR1 and CDR2 (germline): SGHAT, FQDESV (reference sequence). Unmatched junction bases numbered 5, after V lost 4 bases and J lost 5 bases. The CDR3 loop spans 14 amino acids. The CDR3 sequence: CASSYRQGANEQYL. DNA for the CDR3: TGTGCCAGCAGCTACCGACAGGGGGCGAACGAGCAGTACCTC.

This chain's CDR3 is CASSIREGNTEAFF. CDR3 nucleotides: TGTGCCAGTAGTATTAGAGAGGGAAACACTGAAGCTTTCTTT. The rearrangement uses TRBV19 and TRBJ1-1; D unresolved. The CDR3 sequence is 14 residues long. The germline V gene encodes CDR1 LNHDA and CDR2 SQIVND (reference sequence). Trimming removed 3 bases at V and 2 bases at J, with 10 bases between.

The chain combines TRBV6-1 with TRBJ1-4; TRBD1 might be the D (6 bases). Germline V CDR1 and CDR2: MNHNS, SASEGT. Trimming took 7 bases from V and 6 from J, leaving 18 bases between them. The length of the CDR3 is 15 residues. Here the CDR3 reads CASTTLGQKHEKLFF. The CDR3 nucleotides are TGTGCCAGCACGACCTTAGGACAGAAGCATGAAAAACTGTTTTTT.

The chain couples TRBV6-6 to TRBJ2-7; TRBD1 aligns across 8 bases. Germline CDR1 MNHNY, CDR2 SVGAGI (reference sequence). The V gene end was trimmed by 2 bases and the J gene end by 4 bases; junction bases not matched to a gene: 7. This CDR3 has 15 residues. CDR3 sequence reads: CASSYRDRRVYEQYF. CDR3 in DNA: TGTGCCAGCAGTTACCGGGACAGGAGGGTTTACGAGCAGTACTTC.

This clone was found once. DNA of the CDR3: TGTGCAAGTCGCTTAAGTGCAGAGGATAGTACTGAAGCTTTCTTT. Translating gives CASRLSAEDSTEAFF. The chain recombines TRBV12-2 with TRBJ1-1. TRBV12-2 is termed a pseudogene. This CDR3 has 15 amino acids.

The genes are TRBV29-1 and TRBJ1-1; TRBD1 aligns across 7 bases. Germline trimming cut 6 bases from V and 7 bases from J; bases unmatched to any gene: 11. This CDR3 has 13 residues. Germline V gene sequence: CDR1 SQVTM, CDR2 ANQGSEA. CDR3 DNA: TGCAGCGTCTTAAAGGACAGGCGGGGTGAAGCTTTCTTT. It yields the protein CSVLKDRRGEAFF.

This chain links TRBV4-2 with TRBJ2-3; D perhaps matches TRBD2 (6 bases). The V gene's germline CDR1 is LGHNA and CDR2 YNFKEQ. V dropped 6 bases and J dropped 1 base, with 11 bases sitting between them. CDR3 length: 14 amino acids. This CDR3 reads CASREGLRTDTQYF. DNA of the CDR3: TGTGCCAGCAGGGAGGGGCTCCGCACAGATACGCAGTATTTT.

This clone has a handful of counts. V and J are TRBV4-3 and TRBJ1-5; possible D gene TRBD1, 5 bases. Trimming pared 4 bases from V and 0 bases from J, leaving 13 bases between. CDR1 is LGHNA and CDR2 is YSLEER in the germline V gene. The CDR3 is 16 residues long. The CDR3 reads CASSPRVGLSNQPQHF. The CDR3 DNA is TGCGCCAGCAGCCCCCGAGTGGGGCTTAGCAATCAGCCCCAGCATTTT.

The chain joins TRBV6-1 to TRBJ2-7; D unresolved. Germline V CDR1 and CDR2: MNHNS, SASEGT. The length of the CDR3 is 15 residues. Trimming cost V 8 bases and J 3 bases, with 20 bases left between them. CDR3 DNA: TGTGCCAGCGGTGGTCGATCGGTTCCCAACTACGAGCAGTACTTC. It translates to CASGGRSVPNYEQYF.

The rearrangement joins TRBV9 to TRBJ1-2, with a possible D match to TRBD1 (6 bases). This CDR3 spans 15 amino acids. Germline CDR1 SGDLS, CDR2 YYNGEE. Between the trimmed V and J ends, which lost 3 bases and 3 bases, there was a span of 15 bases. In DNA, the CDR3 is TGTGCCAGCAGCGCTGGACAGCGTACGGACTATGGCTACACCTTC. Protein: CASSAGQRTDYGYTF.

The chain employs TRBV6-1 and TRBJ2-1; D ambiguous. The CDR3 consists of 14 residues. The germline CDR1 and CDR2 sequences are MNHNS and SASEGT. Deletions cut 8 bases from V and 4 bases from J, with 15 bases between. CDR3 sequence reads: CASLVLGSYNEQFF. The CDR3 DNA is TGTGCCAGCCTTGTACTGGGCAGTTACAATGAGCAGTTCTTC.

This rearrangement joins TRBV20-1 to TRBJ2-7; D unclear. CDR1 DFQATT and CDR2 SNEGSKA come from the germline V gene (reference sequence). With 0 bases removed from V and 2 bases from J, the gap between germline ends came to 2 bases. The CDR3 totals 11 residues. CDR3 region: CSARDTYEQYF. The CDR3 DNA reads as TGCAGTGCTAGAGACACCTACGAGCAGTACTTC.

Here the CDR3 DNA reads TGTGCCAGCTCCCCGGGACAGGCGGACTATGGCTACACCTTC. Translation: CASSPGQADYGYTF. V and J are TRBV18 and TRBJ1-2, with TRBD1 matching 8 bases. The CDR3 has 14 amino acids. Germline trimming cut 6 bases from V and 3 bases from J; bases unmatched to any gene: 6. In germline, CDR1 is KGHSH, CDR2 LQKENI.

The rearrangement links TRBV5-1 to TRBJ2-1; TRBD1 agrees at 7 bases. Losses at the gene ends were 7 bases for V and 5 bases for J; bases not matched to a gene: 6. CDR3 length equals 13 residues. Germline loops: CDR1 SGHRS, CDR2 YFSETQ. The CDR3 nucleotides are TGCGCCAGCGGCCGGGACAGTGACAATGAGCAGTTCTTC. Residues: CASGRDSDNEQFF.

The CDR3 here is CASSLRGQGASGGYTF. In nucleotides, the CDR3 is TGCGCCAGCAGCTTGCGGGGACAGGGGGCGTCCGGTGGCTACACCTTC. The V gene is TRBV5-1, the J gene TRBJ1-2; TRBD1 matches at 12 bases. Germline CDR1 SGHRS, CDR2 YFSETQ. CDR3 length: 16 residues. After removal of 1 base from V and 7 bases from J, the junction contained 8 bases not matched to a gene. Full variable domain (missing parts from reference TRBV5-1 and TRBJ1-2): KAGVTQTPRYLIKTRGQQVTLSCSPISGHRSVSWYQQTPGQGLQFLFEYFSETQRNKGNFPGRFSGRQFSNSRSEMNVSTLELGDSALYLCASSLRGQGASGGYTFGSGTRLTVV.

The chain couples TRBV14 to TRBJ2-7; tentatively, D is TRBD1 (5 bases). The CDR3 extends over 15 amino acids. Germline CDR1 reads SGHDN; CDR2 reads FVKESK. Trimming removed 1 base from V and 3 bases from J, with 13 bases in between. CDR3 DNA sequence: TGTGCCAGCAGCCAAGGAAGGGGCGCCGGCTACGAGCAGTACTTC. Its translation is CASSQGRGAGYEQYF.

This clone was observed once. The J gene is TRBJ1-1, the V gene TRBV2, with TRBD1 matching 7 bases. The V gene end was trimmed by 0 bases and the J gene end by 8 bases; junction bases not matched to a gene: 6. Germline CDR1 is SNHLY and CDR2 is FYNNEI. This CDR3 is 14 amino acids long. CDR3 DNA sequence: TGTGCCAGCAGTGAAGCGGGGGACAGATTAGAAGCTTTCTTT. Translation: CASSEAGDRLEAFF.